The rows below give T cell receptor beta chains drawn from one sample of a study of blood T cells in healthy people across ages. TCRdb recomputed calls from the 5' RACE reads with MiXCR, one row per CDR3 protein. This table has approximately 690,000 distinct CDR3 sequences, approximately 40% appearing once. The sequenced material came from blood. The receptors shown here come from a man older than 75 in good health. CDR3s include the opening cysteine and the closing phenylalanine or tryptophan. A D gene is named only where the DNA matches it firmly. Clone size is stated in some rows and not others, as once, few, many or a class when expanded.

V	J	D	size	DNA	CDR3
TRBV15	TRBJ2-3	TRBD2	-	TGTGCCACCAGCAGACCCACTCAAGCGGGAGGTATCGCAGATACGCAGTATTTT	CATSRPTQAGGIADTQYF
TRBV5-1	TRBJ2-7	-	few	TGCGCCAGCAGCTTAGACCATACACCAACCTACGAGCAGTACTTC	CASSLDHTPTYEQYF
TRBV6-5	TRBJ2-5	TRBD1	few	TGTGCCAGCAGTTTTGACAGGGGGCGCGGGACCCAGTACTTC	CASSFDRGRGTQYF
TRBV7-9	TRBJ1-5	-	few	TGTGCCAGCAGCCTAATTCCAAATCAGCCCCAGCATTTT	CASSLIPNQPQHF
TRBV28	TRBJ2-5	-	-	TGTGCCAGCAGTTCGGACATTTTGGAGACCCAGTACTTC	CASSSDILETQYF
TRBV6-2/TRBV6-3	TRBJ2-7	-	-	TGTGCCAGCAGTTACCTAGGACAGAGCTCCTACGAGCAGTACTTC	CASSYLGQSSYEQYF
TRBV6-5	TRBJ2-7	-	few	TGTGCCAGCAGTTACTCGCACGAGGGGAGGCACGAGCAGTACTTC	CASSYSHEGRHEQYF
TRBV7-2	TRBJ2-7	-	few	TGTGCCAGCAGCTTTGCCGGGGGGCCCTACGAGCAGTACTTC	CASSFAGGPYEQYF
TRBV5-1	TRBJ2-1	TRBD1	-	TGCGCCAGCAGCTTACCACAGACAGGGGGCAACAATGAGCAGTTCTTC	CASSLPQTGGNNEQFF
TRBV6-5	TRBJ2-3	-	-	TGTGCCAGCAGTTGGACAGATACAGATACGCAGTATTTT	CASSWTDTDTQYF
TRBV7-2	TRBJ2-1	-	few	TGTGCCAGCAGTGTAGGGGGAGGGCCACCTAATGAGCAGTTCTTC	CASSVGGGPPNEQFF
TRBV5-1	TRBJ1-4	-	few	TGCGCCAGCAGCTTGGGAGGGCCTAATGAAAAACTGTTTTTT	CASSLGGPNEKLFF
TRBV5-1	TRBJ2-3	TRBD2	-	TGCGCCAGTTTAGCGGGAGGATCCGCAGATACGCAGTATTTT	CASLAGGSADTQYF
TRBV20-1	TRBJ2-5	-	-	TGCAGTGCTAGAGGCGCACTAGCCCTACGGGAGACCCAGTACTTC	CSARGALALRETQYF
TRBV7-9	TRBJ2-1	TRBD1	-	TGTGCCAGCAGCCGGGGACAGGATCACAATGAGCAGTTCTTC	CASSRGQDHNEQFF
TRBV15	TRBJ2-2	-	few	TGTGCCACCAGCAGAGATAGGGCCAGGGCCCTCACCGGGGAGCTGTTTTTT	CATSRDRARALTGELFF
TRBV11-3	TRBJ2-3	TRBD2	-	TGTGCCAGCAGCCCGCGACTAGCGACGAGGGCAGATACGCAGTATTTT	CASSPRLATRADTQYF
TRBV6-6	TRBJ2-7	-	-	TGTCCCAGCAGTACGGTCTCCTACGAGCAGTACTTC	CPSSTVSYEQYF
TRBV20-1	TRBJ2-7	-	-	TGCAGTGCTAGAGATGATCGGCCAGCCGGTATTTTATACGAGCAGTACTTC	CSARDDRPAGILYEQYF
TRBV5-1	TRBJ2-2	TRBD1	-	TGCGCCAGCAGCCTTCCCAAACAGGGGGCGTCCGGGGAGCTGTTTTTT	CASSLPKQGASGELFF
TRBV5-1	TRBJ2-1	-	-	TGCGCCAGCAGCTTGGAAGGGCCGGGCAGGGGGCAGTTCTTC	CASSLEGPGRGQFF
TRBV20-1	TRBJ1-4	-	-	TGCAGTGCTAGAGATGCCAGTTTCAACGAAAAACTGTTTTTT	CSARDASFNEKLFF
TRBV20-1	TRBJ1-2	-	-	TGCAGTGCTAAGAGGGACGTGGGGGGGCCAAACTATGGCTACACCTTC	CSAKRDVGGPNYGYTF
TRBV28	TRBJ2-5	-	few	TGTGCCAGCAGCGAAGGGGGTTCCGCACAGACCCAGTACTTC	CASSEGGSAQTQYF
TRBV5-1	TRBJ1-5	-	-	TGCGCCAGCAGCCAGGACAGCCCTAATCAGCCCCAGCATTTT	CASSQDSPNQPQHF
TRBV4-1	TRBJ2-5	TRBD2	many	TGCGCCAGCAGCCAAGCCACCCCTAGACTAGCGGGGGAAGAGACCCAGTACTTC	CASSQATPRLAGEETQYF
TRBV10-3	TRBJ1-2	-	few	TGTGCCATCAGTGATCGTCAGGCCCGTGTTGGCTATGGCTACACCTTC	CAISDRQARVGYGYTF
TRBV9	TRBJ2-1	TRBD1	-	TGTGCCAGCAGCACCCAGGGACAGGACAATGAGCAGTTCTTC	CASSTQGQDNEQFF
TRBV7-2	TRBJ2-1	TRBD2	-	TGTGCCAGCAGTGCGACTAGCGGCTACGAGCAGTTCTTC	CASSATSGYEQFF
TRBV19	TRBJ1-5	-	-	TGTGCCAGTAGTCCCGGAGGGAGGCAAGGTCAGCCCCAGCATTTT	CASSPGGRQGQPQHF
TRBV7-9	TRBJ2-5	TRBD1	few	TGTGCCAGCAGTAAAGGACAGGGGGTACAAGAGACCCAGTACTTC	CASSKGQGVQETQYF
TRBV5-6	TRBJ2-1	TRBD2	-	TGTGCCAGCAGCTTGGTGGCGGGGGGCGTAAATGAGCAGTTCTTC	CASSLVAGGVNEQFF
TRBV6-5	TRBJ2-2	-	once	TGTGCCAGCAGTTACTCAGGGGGAGGTCGACCCGGGGAGCTGTTTTTT	CASSYSGGGRPGELFF
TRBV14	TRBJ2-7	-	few	TGTGCCAGCCGTTTGAGTGAGCAGTACTTC	CASRLSEQYF
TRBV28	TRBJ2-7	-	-	TGTGCCAGCAGCATCCGGGGAGTTTCCTACGAGCAGTACTTC	CASSIRGVSYEQYF
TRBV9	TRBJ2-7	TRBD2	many	TGTGCCAGCAGCGTCGATGGGCTAGCGGGAAAGCAGTACTTC	CASSVDGLAGKQYF
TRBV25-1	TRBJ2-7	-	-	TGTGCCAGCAGTGTAGCTATACTCCCCTACGAGCAGTACTTC	CASSVAILPYEQYF
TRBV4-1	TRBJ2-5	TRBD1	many	TGCGCCAGCAGCCAACTCACGACAGGGAATGTGGAGACCCAGTACTTC	CASSQLTTGNVETQYF
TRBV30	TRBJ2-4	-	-	TGTGCCTGGAGGGGTACGGGGGTAGAGTACTTC	CAWRGTGVEYF
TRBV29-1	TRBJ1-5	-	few	TGCAGCGTTGAAGTGGATAGCAATCAGCCCCAGCATTTT	CSVEVDSNQPQHF